This TCR beta chain comes out of a study of blood T cell repertoires in COVID-19. Study as a whole: Acute-phase and convalescent COVID-19 samples originated in the United States, Italy and Spain. Nucleic acid was either cDNA or gDNA, and it came from T cells, B-cell-depleted T cells, or PBMCs.

In the authors' methods: How many nucleated cells were present was estimated from reference gene primer amplification. Assay: immunoSEQ multiplex PCR; the TCRdb copy retains only in-frame clones and omits some. From that table come the V and J calls and clone size; the DNA was used to work out D and trimming. The sample shows under 300,000 clones, 80% to 85% of them seen only once. The CDR3 is made up of 13 amino acids. V gave up 7 bases and J gave up 8 bases, with 21 bases separating them. Germline V lookup: CDR1 GTSNPN, CDR2 SVGIG (reference sequence). What was sequenced was peripheral blood. The genes are TRBV30 and TRBJ2-7; possibly TRBD1 for D (6 bases). The TCR comes from a woman aged 55-69 years with active or convalescent COVID-19. The CDR3, as DNA: TGTGCCTTGCGACAGGATGGGCTAGGGAAGCAGTACTTC. It is translated as CALRQDGLGKQYF.